This T cell receptor beta chain was sequenced for a study of CXCR3-negative and CXCR3-positive naive CD8 T cells. Study details: Collectively, the libraries yielded 140 million or so TRB reads in total, at about 1.5 +/- 0.3 million per library. The study's findings and limits: CXCR3-positive naive cells had more hydrophobic TRB CDR3s than CXCR3-negative naive cells. TRB CDR3 properties served as the basis for inferring TCR strength, and surface CD5 was comparable between naive subsets. TRBV-TRBJ usage matched between naive CXCR3-negative and CXCR3-positive cells but not between memory cells.

UMI labels and 5' RACE were used to prepare the TRB cDNA libraries. With the 5' RACE reads reprocessed, TCRdb shows one record per CDR3 protein and no DNA. Found here are about 40,000 distinct CDR3 sequences; the top ten clones hold around 2%. Germline CDR1 SGDLS, CDR2 YYNGEE. The length of the CDR3 is 15 residues. Note on this clonotype: Its antigen is unknown.

The chain uses TRBV9 and TRBJ2-7; the D call from TCRdb, TRBD2, cannot be confirmed without DNA. This sequence originates from a human donor in good health. Some clones in this sample may be carry-over from other donors' samples. Sequencing was performed on naive CXCR3- CD8+ T cells from blood. Subset defined: CD45RO-CCR7+CD27+CD95- naive CD8+ T cells lacking CXCR3 (TNR3-). The CDR3 reads CASSSHSGSGHEQYF. Supplemented by reference TRBV9 and TRBJ2-7, the full variable domain reads DSGVTQTPKHLITATGQRVTLRCSPRSGDLSVYWYQQSLDQGLQFLIQYYNGEERAKGNILERFSAQQFPDLHSELNLSSLELGDSALYFCASSSHSGSGHEQYFGPGTRLTVT.